The sequence of this T cell receptor (beta chain) was determined in a study of blood T cells in healthy people across ages (dated by TCRdb to between 2014 and 2016). Looking at the study overall: In model experiments, template switching captured roughly one uniquely barcoded TCR beta cDNA molecule for every two T cells. The study analyzed two additional independent replicas of 1 million unique cDNA reads from the same blood draw for two donors, one aged 18 to 30 and one aged 80 or older. Age-related changes in TCR beta repertoire diversity were measured in the study by deep sequencing normalized with unique cDNA molecular identifiers. The donors were divided into four age groups: young (average roughly 15 years), middle-aged (about 39), aged (about 60) and long-lived (about 80). General conclusions and limits of the study: Because donor CMV infection status was unknown, age-related changes in expanded clonotypes were potentially confounded. Conclusive comparison of naive and antigen-experienced compartments was prevented by the profiling of bulk unsorted PBMCs. Observed TCR beta diversity correlated strongly with the percentage of naive T cells measured by flow cytometry. Compared with the aged group, more naive CD4+ T cells, fewer expanded clones and increased TCR diversity were shown by the long-lived group, suggesting age selection. Estimates of total diversity based on one million sequenced T cells were considered lower bounds and underestimates. Observed TCR beta diversity per million T cells fell roughly linearly with age, and a significant reduction was already apparent by age around 39.

This clonotype was counted only a few times. The antigen this receptor binds is unknown. Nothing much larger sits one base from this clone, and base qualities are not available. Libraries were constructed by 5' RACE. The sequencer listed for this sample is Illumina HiSeq 2500. The second PCR ran for about 6 to 11 cycles and used a J-beta primer mix along with a sample-barcoded 5' primer. A template-switch 5' adaptor carrying 12 random nucleotides introduced a unique molecular identifier onto each TCR beta cDNA molecule. At least 2.5 million CDR3-containing paired-end reads were obtained from each sample. First-strand cDNA was synthesized from all RNA with the Mint cDNA synthesis kit, primed by a TRBC-specific oligonucleotide. All cDNA was treated with uracil-DNA glycosylase and then went through a first 18-cycle PCR with the universal primers M1SS and BC2_uni_R. As for the authors' bioinformatics: Normalization of each sample was performed by random selection of 1 million high-quality reads, each carrying a distinct molecular identifier. Instead of being binned into consensus sequences, reads with shared molecular identifiers were discarded. MiTCR, set to a Q25 quality threshold and the strictest error-elimination algorithm, was used for CDR3 identification, clonotype clustering and error correction. A nonparametric unseen species model using Euler transformation provided a lower-bound estimate of total TCR beta diversity. The raw public reads went through TCRdb reprocessing: fastp at Q25, MiXCR clone calling, in-frame beta chains kept. Every CDR3 protein is listed once, alongside the most common genes and DNA of its rows. These V and J calls rely on TCRdb rather than the paper's analysis. Present in this sample are some 850,000 distinct CDR3 sequences, roughly 26% of which were seen just once. 3% of the sample comes from the top ten.

Donors were 35 to 40 systemically healthy Caucasian individuals from Russia aged roughly 6 to 90 years. Each donor gave 8 to 10 milliliters of peripheral blood, drawn into EDTA-treated Vacutainer tubes. Ficoll-Paque density-gradient centrifugation was used to isolate PBMCs, with at least 6.5 million per sample. Total RNA was extracted from PBMCs with Trizol reagent, with at least 5.5 micrograms obtained per sample. For every donor, an aliquot of PBMCs went through flow cytometry to measure the percentages of naive CD45RAhigh/CD27high T cells. The data were also submitted as part of a second study, on T cells of mothers and their children. From the second report: Nine systemically healthy Caucasian individuals served as donors, namely three mothers together with their six children. cDNA synthesis used all of the extracted RNA, with approximately 1.4 ug of RNA in each 15 ul reaction. In the second PCR, the M1S primer introduced both the sample barcodes and 2-4 random nucleotides. More than 9 million TCR beta CDR3 reads were obtained from each mother, and 2.5 million to 3.5 million reads were obtained from each child. Thymic selection similarly shapes TCR recombination output in related and unrelated pairs, with minor effect from inherited differences. Normalized repertoire overlap was always found to be slightly, but never significantly, higher in related mother-child pairs than in unrelated mother-child pairs. No persistent microchimeric T cell clones were found, with a detection sensitivity of roughly 100 clones per million clonotypes. In the study, deep NGS was used to compare the TCR beta repertoires of mothers and children, and features distinguishing related mother-child pairs from unrelated individuals were sought. The mean age was about 40 +/- 4 years for the mothers and about 12 +/- 4 years for the children. After adapters were ligated using NEBNext reagents, the libraries underwent 100+100 nt paired-end sequencing on an Illumina HiSeq 2000. To avoid cross-contamination, the mother libraries and the child libraries were prepared a month apart and sequenced in separate runs. Between about 500,000 and 2,300,000 distinct TCR beta clonotypes were identified per donor. Naive TCR beta clonotypes were estimated from low-frequency clonotypes matched to each donor's FACS-determined naive share, without sorting.

The origin of this receptor is a boy between 10 and 17 years old in good health. Sequenced sample: blood.

The CDR3 loop reads CASSRDRGTSTYGYTF. The DNA sequence is as follows: TGTGCCAGCAGCCGCGACAGGGGAACCTCTACCTATGGCTACACCTTC. Recombination joined TRBV12-3 or TRBV12-4 with TRBJ1-2; TRBD1 agrees with 8 junctional bases. Taken from cysteine to phenylalanine, the CDR3 has 16 residues. Only the CDR3 DNA stays, 48 bases, in frame from base 1. The germline V end is reduced by 6 bases and the J end by 4 bases; junction bases left unmatched: 13.